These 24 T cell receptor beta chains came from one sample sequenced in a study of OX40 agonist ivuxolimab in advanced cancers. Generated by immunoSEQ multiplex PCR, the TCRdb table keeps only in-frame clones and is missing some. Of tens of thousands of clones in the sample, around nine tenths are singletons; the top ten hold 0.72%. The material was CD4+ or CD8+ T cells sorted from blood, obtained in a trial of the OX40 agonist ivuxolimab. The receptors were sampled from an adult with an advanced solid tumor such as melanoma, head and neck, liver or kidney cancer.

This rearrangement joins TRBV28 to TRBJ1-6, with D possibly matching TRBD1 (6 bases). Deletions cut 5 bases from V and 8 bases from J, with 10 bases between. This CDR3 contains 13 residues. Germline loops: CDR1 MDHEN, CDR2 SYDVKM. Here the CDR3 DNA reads TGTGCCAGCAGTCCCAGGGGTTATTCACCCCTCCACTTT. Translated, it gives CASSPRGYSPLHF.

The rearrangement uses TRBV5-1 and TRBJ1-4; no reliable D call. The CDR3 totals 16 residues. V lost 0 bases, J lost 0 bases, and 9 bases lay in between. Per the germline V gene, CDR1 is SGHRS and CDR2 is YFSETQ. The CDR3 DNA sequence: TGCGCCAGCAGCTTGGGGGTCCAGACAACTAATGAAAAACTGTTTTTT. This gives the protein CASSLGVQTTNEKLFF.

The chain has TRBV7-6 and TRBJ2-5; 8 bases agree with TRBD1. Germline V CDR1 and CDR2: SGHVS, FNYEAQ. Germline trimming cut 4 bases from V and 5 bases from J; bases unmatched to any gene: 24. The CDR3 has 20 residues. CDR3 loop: CASSSLGPESGQVSEETQYF. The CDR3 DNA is TGTGCCAGCAGCTCACTTGGCCCGGAGTCGGGACAGGTCTCGGAGGAGACCCAGTACTTC. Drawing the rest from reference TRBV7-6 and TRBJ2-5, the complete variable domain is GAGVSQSPRYKVTKRGQDVALRCDPISGHVSLYWYRQALGQGPEFLTYFNYEAQQDKSGLPNDRFSAERPEGSISTLTIQRTEQRDSAMYRCASSSLGPESGQVSEETQYFGPGTRLLVL.

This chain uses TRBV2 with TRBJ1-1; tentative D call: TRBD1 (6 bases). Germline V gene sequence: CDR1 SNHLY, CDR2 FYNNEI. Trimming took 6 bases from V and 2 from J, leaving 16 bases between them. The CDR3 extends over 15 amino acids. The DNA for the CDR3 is TGTGCCAGCAGGAGCGGGGGCCGGATAAACACTGAAGCTTTCTTT. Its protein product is CASRSGGRINTEAFF.

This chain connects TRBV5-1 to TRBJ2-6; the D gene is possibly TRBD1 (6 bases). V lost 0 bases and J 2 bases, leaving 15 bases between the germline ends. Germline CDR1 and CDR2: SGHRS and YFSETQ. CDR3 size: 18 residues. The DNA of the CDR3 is TGCGCCAGCAGCTTGGCCCACCTTAGGACAGCTGGGGCCAACGTCCTGACTTTC. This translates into CASSLAHLRTAGANVLTF.

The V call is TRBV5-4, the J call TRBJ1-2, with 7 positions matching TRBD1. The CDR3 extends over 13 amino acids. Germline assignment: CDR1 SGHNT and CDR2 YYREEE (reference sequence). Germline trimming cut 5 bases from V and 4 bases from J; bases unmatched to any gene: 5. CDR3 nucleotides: TGTGCCAGCAGAAGGGACAGCCTCTATGGCTACACCTTC. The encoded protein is CASRRDSLYGYTF.

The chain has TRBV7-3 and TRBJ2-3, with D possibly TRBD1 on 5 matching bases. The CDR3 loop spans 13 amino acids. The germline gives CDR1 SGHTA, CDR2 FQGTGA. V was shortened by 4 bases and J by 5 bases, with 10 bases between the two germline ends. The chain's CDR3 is CASSWGRRDTQYF. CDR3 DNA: TGTGCCAGCAGCTGGGGCCGAAGAGATACGCAGTATTTT.

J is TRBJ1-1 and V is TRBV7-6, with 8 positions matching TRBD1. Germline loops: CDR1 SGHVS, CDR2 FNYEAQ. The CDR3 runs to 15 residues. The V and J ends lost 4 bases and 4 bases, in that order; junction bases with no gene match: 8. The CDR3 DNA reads TGTGCCAGCAGCTCCCGGACAGGGAGTGGCACTGAAGCTTTCTTT. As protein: CASSSRTGSGTEAFF.

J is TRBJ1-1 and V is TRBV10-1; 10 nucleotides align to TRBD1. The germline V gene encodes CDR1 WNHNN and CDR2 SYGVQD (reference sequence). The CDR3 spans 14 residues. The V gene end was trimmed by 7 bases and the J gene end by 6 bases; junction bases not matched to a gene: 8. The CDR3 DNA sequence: TGCGCCAGCACCCCAGGGGACAGGGGTTCTGAAGCTTTCTTT. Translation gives CASTPGDRGSEAFF.

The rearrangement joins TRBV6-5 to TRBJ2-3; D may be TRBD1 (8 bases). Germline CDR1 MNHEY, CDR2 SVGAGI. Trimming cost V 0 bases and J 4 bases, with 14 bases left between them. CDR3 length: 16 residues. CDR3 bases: TGTGCCAGCAGTTACTCACGGACAGGGAGGGCAGATACGCAGTATTTT. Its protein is CASSYSRTGRADTQYF.

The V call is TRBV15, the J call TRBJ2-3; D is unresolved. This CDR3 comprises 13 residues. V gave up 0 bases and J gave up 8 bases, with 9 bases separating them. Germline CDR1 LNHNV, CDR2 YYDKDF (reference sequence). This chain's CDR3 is CATSRDQARTQYF. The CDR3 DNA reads TGTGCCACCAGCAGAGACCAAGCGCGTACGCAGTATTTT.

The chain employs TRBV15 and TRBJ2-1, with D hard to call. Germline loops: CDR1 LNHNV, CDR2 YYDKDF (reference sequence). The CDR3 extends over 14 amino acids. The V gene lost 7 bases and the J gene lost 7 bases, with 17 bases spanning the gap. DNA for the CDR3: TGTGCCACCATTTATCCCCTTGTTGCGAATGAGCAGTTCTTC. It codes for CATIYPLVANEQFF.

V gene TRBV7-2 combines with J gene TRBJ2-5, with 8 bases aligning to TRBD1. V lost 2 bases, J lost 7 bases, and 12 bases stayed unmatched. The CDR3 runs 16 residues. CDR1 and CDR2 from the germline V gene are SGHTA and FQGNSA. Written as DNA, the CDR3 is TGTGCCAGCAGCTTACAGGGGGCGCCCGCAATGCTGACCCAGTACTTC. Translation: CASSLQGAPAMLTQYF.

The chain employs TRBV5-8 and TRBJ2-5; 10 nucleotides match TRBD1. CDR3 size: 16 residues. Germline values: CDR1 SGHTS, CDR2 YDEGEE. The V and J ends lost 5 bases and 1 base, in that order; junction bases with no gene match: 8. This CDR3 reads CASSHGTGAVQETQYF. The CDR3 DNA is TGTGCCAGCAGTCACGGGACAGGGGCCGTCCAAGAGACCCAGTACTTC.

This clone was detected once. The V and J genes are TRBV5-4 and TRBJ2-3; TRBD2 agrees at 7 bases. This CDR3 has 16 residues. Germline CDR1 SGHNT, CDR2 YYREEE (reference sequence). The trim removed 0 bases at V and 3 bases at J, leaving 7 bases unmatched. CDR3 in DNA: TGTGCCAGCAGCTTGGCAGTAATGGGGGGGACAGATACGCAGTATTTT. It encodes CASSLAVMGGTDTQYF.

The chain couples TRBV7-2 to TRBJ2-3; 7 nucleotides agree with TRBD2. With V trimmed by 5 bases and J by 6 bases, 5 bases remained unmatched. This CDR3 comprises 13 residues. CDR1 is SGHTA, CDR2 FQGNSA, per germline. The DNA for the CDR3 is TGTGCCAGCAGCGCCAGTAGCGGGGATACGCAGTATTTT. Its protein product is CASSASSGDTQYF.

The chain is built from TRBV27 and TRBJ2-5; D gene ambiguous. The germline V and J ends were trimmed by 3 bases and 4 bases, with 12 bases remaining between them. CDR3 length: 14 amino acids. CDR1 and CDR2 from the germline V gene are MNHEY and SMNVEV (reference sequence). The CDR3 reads CASSFFGVGETQYF. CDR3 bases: TGTGCCAGCAGTTTTTTTGGGGTGGGAGAGACCCAGTACTTC.

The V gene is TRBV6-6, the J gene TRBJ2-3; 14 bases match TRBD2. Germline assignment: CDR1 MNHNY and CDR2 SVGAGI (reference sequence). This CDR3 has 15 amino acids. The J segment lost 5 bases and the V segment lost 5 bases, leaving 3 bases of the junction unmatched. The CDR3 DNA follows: TGTGCCAGCAGTACGGGACTAGCGGGAGTAGATACGCAGTATTTT. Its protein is CASSTGLAGVDTQYF.

The CDR3 nucleotides read TGTGCCAGCACCCCCGCTCGGGGGGGGAGATCCTACAATGAGCAGTTCTTC. Its translation: CASTPARGGRSYNEQFF. J is TRBJ2-1 and V is TRBV5-4; 8 bases align to TRBD2. The germline V gene encodes CDR1 SGHNT and CDR2 YYREEE (reference sequence). V trimming: 6 bases; J trimming: 1 base; junction bases outside the gene matches: 12. This CDR3 contains 17 residues.

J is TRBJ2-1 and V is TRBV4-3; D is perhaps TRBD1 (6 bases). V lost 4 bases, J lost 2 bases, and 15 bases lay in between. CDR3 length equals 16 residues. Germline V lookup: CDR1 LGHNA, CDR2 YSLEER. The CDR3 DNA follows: TGCGCCAGCAGCCGCGACTCGGACAGAACCTACAATGAGCAGTTCTTC. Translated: CASSRDSDRTYNEQFF.

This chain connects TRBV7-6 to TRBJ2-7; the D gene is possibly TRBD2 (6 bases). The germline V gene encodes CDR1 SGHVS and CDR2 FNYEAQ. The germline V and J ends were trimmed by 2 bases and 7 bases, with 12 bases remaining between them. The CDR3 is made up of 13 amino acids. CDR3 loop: CASSLTGGREQYF. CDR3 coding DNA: TGTGCCAGCAGCTTAACAGGAGGGAGAGAGCAGTACTTC.

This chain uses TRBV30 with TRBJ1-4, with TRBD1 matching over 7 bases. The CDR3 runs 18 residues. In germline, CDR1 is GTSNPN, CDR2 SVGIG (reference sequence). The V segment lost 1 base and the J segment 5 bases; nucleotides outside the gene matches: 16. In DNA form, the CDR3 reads TGTGCCTGGAGTGGGGGTCCTCACCAGACAGGGCTAAATGAAAAACTGTTTTTT. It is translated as CAWSGGPHQTGLNEKLFF.

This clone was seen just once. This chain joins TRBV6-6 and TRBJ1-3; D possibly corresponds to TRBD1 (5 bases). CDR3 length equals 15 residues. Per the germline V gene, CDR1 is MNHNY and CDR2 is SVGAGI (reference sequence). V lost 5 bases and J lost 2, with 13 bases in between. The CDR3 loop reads CASSLSRGAGNTIYF. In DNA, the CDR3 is TGTGCCAGCAGTCTTTCTAGGGGAGCTGGAAACACCATATATTTT.

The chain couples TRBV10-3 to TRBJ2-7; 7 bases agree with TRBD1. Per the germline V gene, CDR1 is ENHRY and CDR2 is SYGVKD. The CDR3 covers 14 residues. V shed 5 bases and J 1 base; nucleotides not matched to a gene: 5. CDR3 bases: TGTGCCATCAGTCAGAGACAGGGTTCCTACGAGCAGTACTTC. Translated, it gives CAISQRQGSYEQYF.